This T cell receptor (beta chain) was obtained from a study of blood T cell repertoires in COVID-19. Across the study: Samples came from the United States, Italy and Spain, spanning acute and convalescent COVID-19.

Authors' processing steps: Estimation of nucleated cell counts relied on the amplification of reference gene primers. Sequencing was performed with immunoSEQ multiplex PCR; in TCRdb, only in-frame clones are kept and a portion is missing. The V and J calls and the clone size are those of that table, but D and trimming were determined from the DNA. The sample lists about 36,000 clones; over 75% were seen once. This CDR3 is built from 13 residues. The V gene's germline CDR1 is MNHEY and CDR2 SVGAGI. V lost 6 bases, J lost 1 base, and 7 bases lay in between. The chain uses TRBV6-5 and TRBJ1-5; D may be TRBD1 (6 bases). The sequence derives from a human donor in a cohort sampled during active or convalescent COVID-19. The donor label of this sample is uncertain. Sequenced input: peripheral blood. The CDR3 spells CASSRGSNQPQHF. The CDR3 bases are TGTGCCAGCAGCAGGGGCAGCAATCAGCCCCAGCATTTT.